The rows below give T cell receptor beta chains drawn from one sample of a study of CD8+CD57+ T cells in acquired aplastic anemia. Each CDR3 protein is one row after TCRdb ran MiXCR on the reads. The data contain 180,000 or so distinct CDR3 sequences, 40% to 50% of them singletons. Input material: sorted CD4+, CD8+, or CD8+CD57+ T cells (not recorded which) from PBMCs. The source is a human donor in good health. The CDR3 runs from the conserved cysteine through the conserved F or W. A D gene is named only where the DNA matches it firmly. Clone size is not always given. Where it is, it says once, few, many or a class for expanded clones.

>NA|TRBJ2-5|TRBV20-1|TRBD2
TGCAGTGCTAGGACCGGGACTAGCGGGAGGGAGACCCAGTACTTC
CSARTGTSGRETQYF
>NA|TRBJ2-2|TRBV19|NA
TGTGCCAGTAGTATTGGTAGCGTCGGCACCGGGGAGCTGTTTTTT
CASSIGSVGTGELFF
>few|TRBJ2-1|TRBV6-1|NA
TGTGCCAGCAGTGAAGCCGGGATGGCCTACAATGAGCAGTTCTTC
CASSEAGMAYNEQFF
>few|TRBJ2-7|TRBV7-6|TRBD2
TGTGCCAGCAGCGAAGCTGGACTAGCGCTATACGAGCAGTACTTC
CASSEAGLALYEQYF
>NA|TRBJ2-1|TRBV2|TRBD2
TGTGCCAGCAGGCAGGGACTAGCGGCCTACAATGAGCAGTTCTTC
CASRQGLAAYNEQFF
>NA|TRBJ2-7|TRBV6-2/TRBV6-3|NA
TGTGCCAGCGCGCAATGGAGGGACAGCTCCTACGAGCAGTACTTC
CASAQWRDSSYEQYF
>NA|TRBJ2-7|TRBV20-1|NA
TGCAGTGCTAGAGTCTCATACGAGCAGTACTTC
CSARVSYEQYF
>NA|TRBJ2-3|TRBV24-1|NA
TGTGCCACCAGTGGGGGAAGCACAGATACGCAGTATTTT
CATSGGSTDTQYF
>NA|TRBJ2-5|TRBV20-1|NA
TGCAGTGCTAGGGGGGCGGACGGAACGTTTGAGGAGACCCAGTACTTC
CSARGADGTFEETQYF
>many|TRBJ2-3|TRBV9|NA
TGTGCCAGCAGCGTCCGGGACTCTGATACGCAGTATTTT
CASSVRDSDTQYF
>NA|TRBJ2-3|TRBV25-1|NA
TGTGCCAGCAGTGAAGAAGCTAGCAGTGGGATAGGGAGACCAGATACGCAGTATTTT
CASSEEASSGIGRPDTQYF
>NA|TRBJ2-1|TRBV24-1|NA
TGTGCCACCAGTGATTCTTTTTACAATGAGCAGTTCTTC
CATSDSFYNEQFF
>many|TRBJ1-2|TRBV4-2|TRBD1
TGTGCCAGCAGCCAAGATAAGAACAGGGGTAATTATGGCTACACCTTC
CASSQDKNRGNYGYTF
>NA|TRBJ2-7|TRBV25-1|NA
TGTGCCAGCAGTGAATATAGGGTTGGGTCGAACTACGAGCAGTACTTC
CASSEYRVGSNYEQYF
>NA|TRBJ1-3|TRBV11-2|NA
TGTGCCAGCAGCCCGAGAGGGTCAGGGTCCCGAAACACCATATATTTT
CASSPRGSGSRNTIYF
>many|TRBJ2-5|TRBV19|NA
TGTGCCAGTAGTATTTCCGGGGCCGGGGAAGAGACCCAGTACTTC
CASSISGAGEETQYF
>NA|TRBJ2-7|TRBV6-1|NA
TGTGCCAGCAGCTCTGGACTACAATGGGGTATATACAAGCAGTACTTC
CASSSGLQWGIYKQYF
>few|TRBJ1-5|TRBV25-1|NA
TGTGCCAGCAGGAGGGGGAGGGGTGCAGTCAATCAGCCCCAGCATTTT
CASRRGRGAVNQPQHF
>few|TRBJ2-7|TRBV11-3|NA
TGTGCCAGCAGCTTAGGGGCGGCCGCCGAGCAGTACTTC
CASSLGAAAEQYF
>NA|TRBJ2-7|TRBV6-1|NA
TGTGCCAGCAGGAAGGGGACGGGATCCTACGAGCAGTACTTC
CASRKGTGSYEQYF
>NA|TRBJ1-2|TRBV29-1|TRBD1
TGCAGCGTTGAAGATCTAGACAGGGAAACGCATAACTATGGCTACACCTTC
CSVEDLDRETHNYGYTF
>many|TRBJ2-1|TRBV20-1|TRBD1
TGCAGTGCTAGAGTCGGGACAGGGGGTCGAAATGAGCAGTTCTTC
CSARVGTGGRNEQFF
>once|TRBJ2-7|TRBV19|TRBD2
TGTGCCAGTAGTATCCAACTAGCGAGCTACGAGCAGTACTTC
CASSIQLASYEQYF
>NA|TRBJ1-4|TRBV25-1|NA
TGTGCCAGCAGTGCTAGAAATAATGGAAAACTGTTTTTT
CASSARNNGKLFF
>few|TRBJ2-3|TRBV7-9|NA
TGTGCAGAGGAGATTACCACAGATACGCAGTATTTT
CAEEITTDTQYF
>NA|TRBJ1-2|TRBV19|NA
TGTGCCAGTAGTCTCCGACAGCTCGCTAACTATGGCTACACCTTC
CASSLRQLANYGYTF
>NA|TRBJ2-5|TRBV20-1|TRBD2
TGCAGTGCAGCCGAGAGCGGGAGCGGAGAGACCCAGTACTTC
CSAAESGSGETQYF